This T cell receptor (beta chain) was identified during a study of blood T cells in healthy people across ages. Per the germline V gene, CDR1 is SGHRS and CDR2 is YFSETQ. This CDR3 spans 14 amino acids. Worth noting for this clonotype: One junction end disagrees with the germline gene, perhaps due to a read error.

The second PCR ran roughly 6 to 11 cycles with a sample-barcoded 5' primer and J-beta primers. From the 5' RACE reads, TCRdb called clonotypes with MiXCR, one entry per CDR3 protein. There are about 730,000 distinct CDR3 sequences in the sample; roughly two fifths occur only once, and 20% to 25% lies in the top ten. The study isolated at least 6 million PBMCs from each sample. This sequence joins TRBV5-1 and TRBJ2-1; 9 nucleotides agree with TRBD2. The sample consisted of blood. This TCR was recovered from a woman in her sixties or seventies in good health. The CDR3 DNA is TGCGCCAGCAGCCGGACTAGCGAGGTCAACGAGCGGTTCTTC. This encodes CASSRTSEVNERFF.